The 7 T cell receptor beta chains given below trace back to one sample, sequenced in a study of control samples from healthy donors and cancer patients. The data were produced by immunoSEQ multiplex PCR, yet TCRdb's version contains in-frame clones alone and is incomplete. The data show 50,000 to 70,000 clones, approximately 88% seen once. The source material was blood. The receptor set was obtained from a man over 45 in good health.

The chain links TRBV5-1 to TRBJ2-7; TRBD2 matches 10 bases. Per the germline V gene, CDR1 is SGHRS and CDR2 is YFSETQ. Trimming took 5 bases from V and 5 from J; bases not matched to a gene: 4. This CDR3 spans 13 amino acids. CDR3 nucleotides: TGCGCCAGCAGAGCGGGAGGGCCGAACGAGCAGTACTTC. This codes for CASRAGGPNEQYF.

The rearrangement joins TRBV9 to TRBJ2-2, with 8 positions matching TRBD2. CDR3 length: 17 residues. The V gene end was trimmed by 0 bases and the J gene end by 1 base; junction bases not matched to a gene: 5. The germline V gene encodes CDR1 SGDLS and CDR2 YYNGEE. In nucleotides, the CDR3 is TGTGCCAGCAGCGTAGTGTCTAGCGGGTGGAACACCGGGGAGCTGTTTTTT. Encoded protein: CASSVVSSGWNTGELFF.

J is TRBJ1-5 and V is TRBV11-3; tentative D call: TRBD1 (5 bases). The germline V and J ends were trimmed by 1 base and 0 bases, with 10 bases remaining between them. This CDR3 has 16 residues. Germline loops: CDR1 SGHNT, CDR2 YENEEA. The chain's CDR3 is CASSLGGRYSNQPQHF. The DNA for the CDR3 is TGTGCCAGCAGCTTAGGGGGACGGTATAGCAATCAGCCCCAGCATTTT.

This sequence joins TRBV4-1 and TRBJ2-1; 7 bases map to TRBD2. After removal of 0 bases from V and 4 bases from J, the junction contained 3 bases not matched to a gene. This CDR3 comprises 15 residues. Germline CDR1 MGHRA, CDR2 YSYEKL. The CDR3 DNA sequence: TGCGCCAGCAGCCAAGATAGTAGCGGGTACAATGAGCAGTTCTTC. This sequence encodes CASSQDSSGYNEQFF.

The genes are TRBV28 and TRBJ1-6; 9 bases map to TRBD1. This CDR3 spans 14 amino acids. Germline loops: CDR1 MDHEN, CDR2 SYDVKM. The V segment lost 6 bases and the J segment 8 bases; nucleotides outside the gene matches: 5. The CDR3 DNA reads as TGTGCCAGCAGCAGCGGGACAGGGTATTCACCCCTCCACTTT. It specifies CASSSGTGYSPLHF.

This clone was counted once. The J gene is TRBJ1-2, the V gene TRBV10-3; D is unclear. The germline V gene encodes CDR1 ENHRY and CDR2 SYGVKD. The CDR3 runs 13 residues. With 4 bases removed from V and 6 bases from J, the gap between germline ends came to 12 bases. The CDR3 sequence: CAISGNAVDGYTF. The DNA of the CDR3 is TGTGCCATCAGTGGAAACGCGGTTGATGGCTACACCTTC.

The rearrangement uses TRBV3-1 (or the pseudogene TRBV3-2) and TRBJ1-2, with D hard to call. CDR3 length equals 13 residues. V lost 1 base and J lost 4, with 7 bases in between. CDR1 is LGHDT, CDR2 YNNKEL, per germline (reference sequence). The CDR3: CASSQGRLYGYTF. CDR3 DNA: TGTGCCAGCAGCCAAGGACGGCTCTATGGCTACACCTTC.